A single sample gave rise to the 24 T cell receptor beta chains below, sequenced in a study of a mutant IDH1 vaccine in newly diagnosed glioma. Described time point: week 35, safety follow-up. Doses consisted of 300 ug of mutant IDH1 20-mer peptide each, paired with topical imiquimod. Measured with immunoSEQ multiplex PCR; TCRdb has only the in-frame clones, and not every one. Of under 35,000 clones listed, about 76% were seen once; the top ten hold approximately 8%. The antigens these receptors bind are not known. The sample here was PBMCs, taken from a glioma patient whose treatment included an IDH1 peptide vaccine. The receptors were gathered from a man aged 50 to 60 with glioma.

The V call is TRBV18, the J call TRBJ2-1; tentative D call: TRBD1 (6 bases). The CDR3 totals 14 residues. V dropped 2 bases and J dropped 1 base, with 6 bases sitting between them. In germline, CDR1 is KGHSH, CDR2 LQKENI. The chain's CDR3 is CASSPRGSYNEQFF. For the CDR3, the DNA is TGTGCCAGCTCACCAAGGGGGTCCTACAATGAGCAGTTCTTC.

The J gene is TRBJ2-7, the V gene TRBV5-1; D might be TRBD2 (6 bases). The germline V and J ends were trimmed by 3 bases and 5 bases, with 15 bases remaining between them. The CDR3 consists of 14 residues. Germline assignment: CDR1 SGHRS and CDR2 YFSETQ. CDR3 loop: CASSSQGVADEQYF. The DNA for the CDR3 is TGCGCCAGCAGCTCCCAGGGTGTAGCGGACGAGCAGTACTTC.

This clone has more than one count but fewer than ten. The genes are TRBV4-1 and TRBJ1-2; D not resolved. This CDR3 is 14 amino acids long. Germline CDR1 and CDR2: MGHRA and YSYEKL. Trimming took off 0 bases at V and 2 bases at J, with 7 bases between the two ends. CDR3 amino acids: CASSQDGGNYGYTF. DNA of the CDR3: TGCGCCAGCAGCCAAGACGGCGGGAACTATGGCTACACCTTC.

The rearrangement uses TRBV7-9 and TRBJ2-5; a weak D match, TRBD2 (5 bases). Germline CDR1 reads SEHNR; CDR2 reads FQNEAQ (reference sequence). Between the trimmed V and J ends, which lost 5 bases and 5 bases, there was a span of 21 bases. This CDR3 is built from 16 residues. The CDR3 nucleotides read TGTGCCAGCAGCGCAGACCTTTCGGGGTACTGGGAGACCCAGTACTTC. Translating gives CASSADLSGYWETQYF.

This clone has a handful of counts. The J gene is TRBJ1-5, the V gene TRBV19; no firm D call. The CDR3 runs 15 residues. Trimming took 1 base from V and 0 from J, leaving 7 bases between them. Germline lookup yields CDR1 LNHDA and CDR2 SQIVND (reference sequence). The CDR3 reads CASSIGDISNQPQHF. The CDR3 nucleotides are TGTGCCAGTAGTATAGGAGATATTAGCAATCAGCCCCAGCATTTT.

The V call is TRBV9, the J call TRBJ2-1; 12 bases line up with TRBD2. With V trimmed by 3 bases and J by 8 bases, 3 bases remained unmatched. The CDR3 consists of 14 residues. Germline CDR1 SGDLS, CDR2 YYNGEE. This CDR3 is CASSATSGGDEQFF. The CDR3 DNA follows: TGTGCCAGCAGCGCGACTAGCGGGGGCGATGAGCAGTTCTTC.

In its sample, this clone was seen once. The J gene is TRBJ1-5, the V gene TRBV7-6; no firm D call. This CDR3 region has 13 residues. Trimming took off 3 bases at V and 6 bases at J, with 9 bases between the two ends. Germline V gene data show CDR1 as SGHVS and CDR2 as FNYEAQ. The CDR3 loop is CASSFGIGQPQHF. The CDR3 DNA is TGTGCCAGCAGCTTCGGGATTGGTCAGCCCCAGCATTTT. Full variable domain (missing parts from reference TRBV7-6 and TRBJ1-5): GAGVSQSPRYKVTKRGQDVALRCDPISGHVSLYWYRQALGQGPEFLTYFNYEAQQDKSGLPNDRFSAERPEGSISTLTIQRTEQRDSAMYRCASSFGIGQPQHFGDGTRLSIL.

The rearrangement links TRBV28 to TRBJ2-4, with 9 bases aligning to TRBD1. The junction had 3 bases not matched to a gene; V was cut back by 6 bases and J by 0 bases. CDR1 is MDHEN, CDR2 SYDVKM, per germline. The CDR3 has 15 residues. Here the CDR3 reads CASRGTGRAKNIQYF. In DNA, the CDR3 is TGTGCCAGCAGGGGGACAGGGCGAGCCAAAAACATTCAGTACTTC. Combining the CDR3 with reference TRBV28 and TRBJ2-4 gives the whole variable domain DVKVTQSSRYLVKRTGEKVFLECVQDMDHENMFWYRQDPGLGLRLIYFSYDVKMKEKGDIPEGYSVSREKKERFSLILESASTNQTSMYLCASRGTGRAKNIQYFGAGTRLSVL.

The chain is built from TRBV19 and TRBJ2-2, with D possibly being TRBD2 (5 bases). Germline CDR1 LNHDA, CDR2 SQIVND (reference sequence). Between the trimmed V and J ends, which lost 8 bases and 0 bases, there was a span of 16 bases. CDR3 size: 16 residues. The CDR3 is CASRNLASPNTGELFF. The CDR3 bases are TGTGCCAGTCGAAATCTAGCCTCCCCGAACACCGGGGAGCTGTTTTTT.

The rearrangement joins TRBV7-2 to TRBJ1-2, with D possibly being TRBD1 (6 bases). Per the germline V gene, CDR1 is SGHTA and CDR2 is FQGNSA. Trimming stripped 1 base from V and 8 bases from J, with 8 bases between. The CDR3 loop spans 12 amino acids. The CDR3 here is CASSLEGGGYTF. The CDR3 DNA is TGTGCCAGCAGCTTAGAAGGGGGAGGCTACACCTTC. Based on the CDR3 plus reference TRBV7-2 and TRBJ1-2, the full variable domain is GAGVSQSPSNKVTEKGKDVELRCDPISGHTALYWYRQSLGQGLEFLIYFQGNSAPDKSGLPSDRFSAERTGGSVSTLTIQRTQQEDSAVYLCASSLEGGGYTFGSGTRLTVV.

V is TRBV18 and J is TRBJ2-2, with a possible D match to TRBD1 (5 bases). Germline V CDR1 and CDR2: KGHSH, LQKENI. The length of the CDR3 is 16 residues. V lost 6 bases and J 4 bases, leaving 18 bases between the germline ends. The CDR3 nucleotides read TGTGCCAGCTCTCCTGACAGCATGGGCGGCACCGGGGAGCTGTTTTTT. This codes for CASSPDSMGGTGELFF. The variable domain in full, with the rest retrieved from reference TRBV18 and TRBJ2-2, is NAGVMQNPRHLVRRRGQEARLRCSPMKGHSHVYWYRQLPEEGLKFMVYLQKENIIDESGMPKERFSAEFPKEGPSILRIQQVVRGDSAAYFCASSPDSMGGTGELFFGEGSRLTVL.

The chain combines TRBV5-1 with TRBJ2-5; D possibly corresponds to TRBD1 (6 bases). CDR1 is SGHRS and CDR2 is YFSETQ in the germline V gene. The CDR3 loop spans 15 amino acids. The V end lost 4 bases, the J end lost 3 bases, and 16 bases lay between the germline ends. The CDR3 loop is CASSPDGGKEETQYF. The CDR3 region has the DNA TGCGCCAGCAGCCCGGATGGGGGCAAAGAAGAGACCCAGTACTTC.

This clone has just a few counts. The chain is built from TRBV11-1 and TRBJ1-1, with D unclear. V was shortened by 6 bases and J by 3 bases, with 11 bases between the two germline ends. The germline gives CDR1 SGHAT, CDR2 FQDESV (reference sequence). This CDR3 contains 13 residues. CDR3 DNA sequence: TGTGCCAGCAGTAAAGAGGATGACACTGAAGCTTTCTTT. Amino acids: CASSKEDDTEAFF.

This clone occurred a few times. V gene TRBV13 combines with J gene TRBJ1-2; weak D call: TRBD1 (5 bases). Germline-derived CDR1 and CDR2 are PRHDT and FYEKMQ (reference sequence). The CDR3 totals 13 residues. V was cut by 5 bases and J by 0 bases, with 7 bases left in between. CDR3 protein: CASSPQANYGYTF. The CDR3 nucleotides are TGTGCCAGCAGCCCACAGGCTAACTATGGCTACACCTTC. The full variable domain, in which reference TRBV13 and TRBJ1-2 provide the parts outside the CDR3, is AAGVIQSPRHLIKEKRETATLKCYPIPRHDTVYWYQQGPGQDPQFLISFYEKMQSDKGSIPDRFSAQQFSDYHSELNMSSLELGDSALYFCASSPQANYGYTFGSGTRLTVV.

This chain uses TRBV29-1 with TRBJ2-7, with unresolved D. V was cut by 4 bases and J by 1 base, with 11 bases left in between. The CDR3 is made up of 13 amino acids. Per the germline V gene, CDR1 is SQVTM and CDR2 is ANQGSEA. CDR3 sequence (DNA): TGCAGCGTTGGGGTCCGCACATCCTACGAGCAGTACTTC. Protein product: CSVGVRTSYEQYF.

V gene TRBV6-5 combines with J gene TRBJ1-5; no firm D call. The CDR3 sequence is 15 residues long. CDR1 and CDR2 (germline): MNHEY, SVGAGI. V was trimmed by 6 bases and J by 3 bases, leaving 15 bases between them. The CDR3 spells CASSLLSRPNQPQHF. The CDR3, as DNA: TGTGCCAGCAGCCTCCTTTCCCGGCCCAATCAGCCCCAGCATTTT.

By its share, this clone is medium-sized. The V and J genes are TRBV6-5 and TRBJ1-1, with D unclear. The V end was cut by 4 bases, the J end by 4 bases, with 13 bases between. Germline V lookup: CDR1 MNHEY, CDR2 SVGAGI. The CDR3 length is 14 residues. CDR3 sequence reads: CASSLQRWGTEAFF. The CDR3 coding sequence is TGTGCCAGCAGTTTACAACGCTGGGGCACTGAAGCTTTCTTT.

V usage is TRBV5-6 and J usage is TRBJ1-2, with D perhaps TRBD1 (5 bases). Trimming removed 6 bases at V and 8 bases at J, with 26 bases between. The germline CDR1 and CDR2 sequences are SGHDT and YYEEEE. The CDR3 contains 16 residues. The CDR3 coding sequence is TGTGCCAGCACCATTAGAAGAAAGGGGAGGGTAGAGGGCTACACCTTC. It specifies CASTIRRKGRVEGYTF.

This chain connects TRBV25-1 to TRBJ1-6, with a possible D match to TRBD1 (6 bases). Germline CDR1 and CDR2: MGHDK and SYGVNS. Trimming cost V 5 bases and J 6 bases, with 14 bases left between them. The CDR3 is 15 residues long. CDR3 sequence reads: CASSLLGGTNSPLHF. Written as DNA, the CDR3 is TGTGCCAGCAGTTTGCTGGGGGGCACTAATTCACCCCTCCACTTT.

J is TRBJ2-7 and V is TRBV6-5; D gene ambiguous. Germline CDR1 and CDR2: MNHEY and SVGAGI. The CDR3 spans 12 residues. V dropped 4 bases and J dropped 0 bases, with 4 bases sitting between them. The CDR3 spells CASSFGSYEQYF. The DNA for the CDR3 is TGTGCCAGCAGTTTCGGCTCCTACGAGCAGTACTTC.

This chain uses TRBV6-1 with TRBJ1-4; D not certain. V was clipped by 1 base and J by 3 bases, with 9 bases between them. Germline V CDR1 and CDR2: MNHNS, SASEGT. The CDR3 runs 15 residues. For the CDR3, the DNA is TGTGCCAGCAGTGAAGGAGGGCCCCCTAATGAAAAACTGTTTTTT. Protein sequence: CASSEGGPPNEKLFF.

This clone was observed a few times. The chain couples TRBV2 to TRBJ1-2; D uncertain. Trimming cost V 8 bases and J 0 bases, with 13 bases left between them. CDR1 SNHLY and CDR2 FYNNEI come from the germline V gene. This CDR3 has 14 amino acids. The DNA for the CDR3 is TGTGCCAGCCGGGGAGCGGAGCCTAACTATGGCTACACCTTC. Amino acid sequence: CASRGAEPNYGYTF.

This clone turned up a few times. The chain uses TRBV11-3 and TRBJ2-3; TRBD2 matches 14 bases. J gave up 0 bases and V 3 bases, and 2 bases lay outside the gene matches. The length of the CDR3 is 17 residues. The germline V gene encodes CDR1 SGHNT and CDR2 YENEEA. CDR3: CASSLGLAGVSTDTQYF. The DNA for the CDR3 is TGTGCCAGCAGCTTGGGACTAGCGGGGGTTAGCACAGATACGCAGTATTTT.

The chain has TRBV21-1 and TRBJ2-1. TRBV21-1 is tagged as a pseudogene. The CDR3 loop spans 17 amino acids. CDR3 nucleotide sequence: TGTGCCAGCAGCAGATCGGGACCCCGCCCCCCCCACAATGAGCAGTTCTTC. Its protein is CASSRSGPRPPHNEQFF.